Listed here are 27 T cell receptor beta chains from one sample, sequenced in a study of technical replicates of blood from several donors (dated by TCRdb to about 2017). Libraries were made using the immunoSEQ multiplex PCR assay. Not all clones reach the TCRdb copy of this immuneACCESS table, which keeps in-frame sequences only. Checked studies attribute under half of the gap to unresolved V genes and leave the rest unexplained. The sample data list fewer than 60,000 clones, and approximately 90% of these were observed just once. In total, the top ten clones hold approximately 3.9% of the sample. Sequences were obtained from PBMCs. These receptors originate from a human donor in good health. Some clones in this sample may be carry-over from other donors' samples.

In this sample, this clone turned up many times. The chain uses TRBV13 and TRBJ2-1, with 7 bases that match TRBD2. This CDR3 spans 15 amino acids. Germline lookup yields CDR1 PRHDT and CDR2 FYEKMQ (reference sequence). V shed 1 base, J shed 3 bases, and the junction held 3 bases outside the gene matches. CDR3 protein: CASSLEGGDYNEQFF. The DNA of the CDR3 is TGTGCCAGCAGCTTAGAGGGAGGGGACTACAATGAGCAGTTCTTC.

The chain combines TRBV30 with TRBJ2-5; a possible D gene is TRBD2 (5 bases). CDR1 GTSNPN and CDR2 SVGIG come from the germline V gene (reference sequence). V gave up 3 bases and J gave up 5 bases, with 13 bases separating them. The CDR3 runs to 13 residues. The DNA for the CDR3 is TGTGCCTGGAGCGATGGAGCTAGCGAGACCCAGTACTTC. Translation gives CAWSDGASETQYF.

The chain joins TRBV7-2 to TRBJ2-5, with D perhaps TRBD1 (5 bases). CDR1 is SGHTA and CDR2 is FQGNSA in the germline V gene. The CDR3 has 13 amino acids. V was pared by 7 bases and J by 6 bases, with 15 bases between. This chain's CDR3 is CASTKLREKTQYF. CDR3 nucleotide sequence: TGTGCCAGCACCAAACTCAGGGAAAAGACCCAGTACTTC.

The chain uses TRBV2 and TRBJ1-4, with 7 nucleotides matching TRBD1. The CDR3 is made up of 13 amino acids. Germline V lookup: CDR1 SNHLY, CDR2 FYNNEI. After removal of 5 bases from V and 8 bases from J, the junction contained 5 bases not matched to a gene. Here the CDR3 reads CASSYRGREKLFF. The CDR3 DNA follows: TGTGCCAGCAGTTACAGGGGAAGAGAAAAACTGTTTTTT.

V is TRBV19 and J is TRBJ1-5; weak D call: TRBD1 (5 bases). The CDR3 covers 16 residues. The V gene's germline CDR1 is LNHDA and CDR2 SQIVND (reference sequence). V was shortened by 5 bases and J by 3 bases, with 17 bases between the two germline ends. The CDR3 sequence is CASSQRGSSHNQPQHF. The CDR3 DNA reads as TGTGCCAGTAGTCAAAGGGGATCCAGCCACAATCAGCCCCAGCATTTT. Filled out from reference TRBV19 and TRBJ1-5, the complete variable domain reads DGGITQSPKYLFRKEGQNVTLSCEQNLNHDAMYWYRQDPGQGLRLIYYSQIVNDFQKGDIAEGYSVSREKKESFPLTVTSAQKNPTAFYLCASSQRGSSHNQPQHFGDGTRLSIL.

V is TRBV7-9 and J is TRBJ2-3, with D tentatively TRBD2 (5 bases). CDR1 is SEHNR and CDR2 is FQNEAQ in the germline V gene (reference sequence). The CDR3 covers 14 residues. Trimming stripped 5 bases from V and 2 bases from J, with 11 bases between. The CDR3 nucleotides read TGTGCCAGCAGCCGAATAGCGACCACAGATACGCAGTATTTT. Translated, it gives CASSRIATTDTQYF.

The chain recombines TRBV4-3 with TRBJ2-7; 8 bases are shared with TRBD2. The CDR3 spans 15 residues. V lost 0 bases to trimming and J lost 6 bases; unmatched junction nucleotides: 7. The germline gives CDR1 LGHNA, CDR2 YSLEER. CDR3 sequence: CASSQDREGNAEQYF. Here the CDR3 DNA reads TGCGCCAGCAGCCAAGATCGGGAGGGTAATGCCGAGCAGTACTTC.

The chain joins TRBV5-6 to TRBJ2-5, with D perhaps matching TRBD1 (6 bases). V shed 3 bases and J shed 5 bases, with 8 bases lying between them. Germline V lookup: CDR1 SGHDT, CDR2 YYEEEE. The CDR3 spans 12 residues. CDR3 coding DNA: TGTGCCAGCAGCTCAACAGGGGAGACCCAGTACTTC. This translates into CASSSTGETQYF.

V gene TRBV29-1 combines with J gene TRBJ2-2; a possible D gene is TRBD1 (7 bases). Between the trimmed V and J ends, which lost 7 bases and 4 bases, there was a span of 13 bases. The V gene's germline CDR1 is SQVTM and CDR2 ANQGSEA. This CDR3 contains 13 residues. The CDR3 sequence: CSARGAATGELFF. The CDR3 DNA reads TGCAGCGCCAGGGGGGCGGCCACCGGGGAGCTGTTTTTT.

The gene calls are TRBV5-6 and TRBJ2-2; 13 bases align to TRBD2. This CDR3 spans 18 amino acids. Germline V gives CDR1 SGHDT, CDR2 YYEEEE. J lost 1 base, V lost 2 bases, and 5 bases had no gene match. The CDR3 loop reads CASSLLAGGPLNTGELFF. The CDR3 DNA reads TGTGCCAGCAGCTTACTAGCGGGAGGGCCTTTGAACACCGGGGAGCTGTTTTTT.

This chain connects TRBV6-4 to TRBJ2-2; TRBD2 matches 7 bases. With 10 bases clipped from V and 2 bases from J, the junction kept 7 bases outside the gene matches. Germline V CDR1 and CDR2: MRHNA, SNTAGT. The CDR3 runs to 14 residues. CDR3 amino acids: CAIHSGTNTGELFF. In nucleotides, the CDR3 is TGTGCCATACACAGCGGGACTAACACCGGGGAGCTGTTTTTT.

Here the CDR3 DNA reads TGTGCTAGTGGTTTGGGACAGCGCAATGAAAAACTGTTTTTT. It yields the protein CASGLGQRNEKLFF. The J gene is TRBJ1-4, the V gene TRBV12-5; D perhaps matches TRBD1 (5 bases). Trimming removed 1 base at V and 5 bases at J, with 8 bases between. The CDR3 contains 14 residues. Germline values: CDR1 LGHNT, CDR2 FRNRAP.

The rearrangement uses TRBV19 and TRBJ1-5; TRBD1 is a possible D gene (5 bases). CDR3 length: 16 residues. The ends were cut back, 3 bases at V and 6 bases at J, with 18 bases in the middle. Germline V gene sequence: CDR1 LNHDA, CDR2 SQIVND (reference sequence). CDR3 in amino acids: CASSMGPGQGGQPQHF. For the CDR3, the DNA is TGTGCCAGTAGTATGGGCCCGGGGCAGGGAGGTCAGCCCCAGCATTTT.

J is TRBJ1-2 and V is TRBV7-8, with D hard to call. CDR1 SGHVS and CDR2 FQNEAQ come from the germline V gene. There are 15 residues in the CDR3. Trimming stripped 1 base from V and 5 bases from J, with 14 bases between. CDR3 sequence (DNA): TGTGCCAGCAGCTTAGTGGGCGATGGGCTTTATGGCTACACCTTC. As protein: CASSLVGDGLYGYTF.

The chain uses TRBV25-1 and TRBJ1-2; no reliable D call. CDR1 and CDR2 from the germline V gene are MGHDK and SYGVNS. Trimming took off 2 bases at V and 1 base at J, with 11 bases between the two ends. The CDR3 contains 15 residues. The CDR3 is CASSEPTTDNYGYTF. As DNA, the CDR3 is TGTGCCAGCAGTGAACCGACAACCGATAACTATGGCTACACCTTC.

CDR3 region: CASSLQRFGGELFF. Here the CDR3 DNA reads TGTGCCAGCAGCTTACAGCGTTTCGGCGGGGAGCTGTTTTTT. The chain couples TRBV11-3 to TRBJ2-2; the D is unclear. Germline V gene sequence: CDR1 SGHNT, CDR2 YENEEA. The CDR3 runs to 14 residues. The germline V and J ends were trimmed by 2 bases and 7 bases, with 11 bases remaining between them.

This chain joins TRBV5-1 and TRBJ2-7, with 9 bases lining up with TRBD1. The CDR3 sequence is 16 residues long. Per germline, CDR1 SGHRS and CDR2 YFSETQ. V lost 3 bases to trimming and J lost 6 bases; unmatched junction nucleotides: 13. Here the CDR3 DNA reads TGCGCCAGCAGCTCCTCAATCCGGACAGGGGAGGGCGAGCAGTACTTC. Translation: CASSSSIRTGEGEQYF.

This sequence joins TRBV9 and TRBJ2-1, with 7 bases that match TRBD2. The CDR3 is made up of 13 amino acids. Trimming removed 1 base from V and 7 bases from J; junction bases left unmatched: 2. CDR1 and CDR2 from the germline V gene are SGDLS and YYNGEE. Written as DNA, the CDR3 is TGTGCCAGCAGCGTAAGACTAGCAAATGAGCAGTTCTTC. Translating gives CASSVRLANEQFF.

This clone was picked up one time. This chain joins TRBV9 and TRBJ1-1; D unclear. CDR1 SGDLS and CDR2 YYNGEE come from the germline V gene. The CDR3 contains 13 residues. The germline V and J ends were trimmed by 3 bases and 4 bases, with 10 bases remaining between them. This CDR3 reads CASSAGSGTEAFF. In DNA form, the CDR3 reads TGTGCCAGCAGCGCGGGATCAGGCACTGAAGCTTTCTTT.

The sample holds one count of this clone. V and J are TRBV18 and TRBJ1-4; 9 bases line up with TRBD1. CDR3 length: 15 amino acids. Looked up from germline, CDR1 is KGHSH and CDR2 is LQKENI. Trimming at V came to 1 base and at J to 10 bases, leaving 7 bases not matched to a gene. For the CDR3, the DNA is TGTGCCAGCTCACCACGAAGGGACAGGGAGGGAAAACTGTTTTTT. Translated: CASSPRRDREGKLFF.

The chain uses TRBV6-1 and TRBJ2-3; 8 bases are shared with TRBD2. This CDR3 has 15 residues. With 4 bases clipped from V and 4 bases from J, the junction kept 7 bases outside the gene matches. Per germline, CDR1 MNHNS and CDR2 SASEGT. CDR3 DNA sequence: TGTGCCAGCAGTGCCTTAAGCGGGAGCGCAGATACGCAGTATTTT. It translates to CASSALSGSADTQYF.

V usage is TRBV9 and J usage is TRBJ2-1; 9 nucleotides align to TRBD2. J gave up 10 bases and V 0 bases, and 8 bases lay outside the gene matches. The germline V gene has CDR1 SGDLS and CDR2 YYNGEE. The CDR3 runs 15 residues. DNA of the CDR3: TGTGCCAGCAGCGTAGGAGCGGGGGGTCTGGGGGAGCAGTTCTTC. Translating gives CASSVGAGGLGEQFF. The full variable domain, its missing parts supplied by reference TRBV9 and TRBJ2-1, is DSGVTQTPKHLITATGQRVTLRCSPRSGDLSVYWYQQSLDQGLQFLIQYYNGEERAKGNILERFSAQQFPDLHSELNLSSLELGDSALYFCASSVGAGGLGEQFFGPGTRLTVL.

V and J are TRBV30 and TRBJ1-5, with TRBD1 as a possible D gene (6 bases). The CDR3 is 13 amino acids. V was trimmed by 7 bases and J by 2 bases, leaving 12 bases between them. Germline loops: CDR1 GTSNPN, CDR2 SVGIG (reference sequence). The CDR3 here is CAYQQGGNQPQHF. Written as DNA, the CDR3 is TGTGCCTACCAACAGGGAGGCAATCAGCCCCAGCATTTT. Together with reference TRBV30 and TRBJ1-5, the CDR3 gives the full variable domain: SQTIHQWPATLVQPVGSPLSLECTVEGTSNPNLYWYRQAAGRGLQLLFYSVGIGQISSEVPQNLSASRPQDRQFILSSKKLLLSDSGFYLCAYQQGGNQPQHFGDGTRLSIL.

The V gene is TRBV30, the J gene TRBJ1-1; TRBD1 is a possible D gene (5 bases). CDR1 and CDR2 (germline): GTSNPN, SVGIG (reference sequence). This CDR3 is 14 amino acids long. V was cut by 1 base and J by 6 bases, with 15 bases left in between. The DNA of the CDR3 is TGTGCCTGGAGTGGCCTGCCGGTGGGGCCTGAAGCTTTCTTT. It codes for CAWSGLPVGPEAFF.

This clone was observed a handful of times. The chain couples TRBV2 to TRBJ2-5, with 12 bases fitting TRBD2. This CDR3 spans 16 amino acids. Germline V gene data show CDR1 as SNHLY and CDR2 as FYNNEI. V lost 5 bases and J lost 0; bases outside the gene matches: 4. The CDR3 loop is CASSKGTSGYQETQYF. As DNA, the CDR3 is TGTGCCAGCAGTAAAGGGACTAGCGGGTACCAAGAGACCCAGTACTTC.

The rearrangement joins TRBV7-2 to TRBJ2-1, with TRBD2 identical over 13 bases. CDR3 length equals 18 residues. CDR1 is SGHTA, CDR2 FQGNSA, per germline. Trimming cost V 2 bases and J 6 bases; bases outside gene matches: 10. CDR3 loop: CASSLLTTSGRRGNEQFF. The CDR3 nucleotides read TGTGCCAGCAGCTTATTAACGACTAGCGGGAGGCGTGGCAATGAGCAGTTCTTC.

The chain carries TRBV4-2 and TRBJ2-7, with 7 bases identical to TRBD1. With V trimmed by 4 bases and J by 7 bases, 16 bases remained unmatched. From germline, CDR1 is LGHNA and CDR2 YNFKEQ. The length of the CDR3 is 16 residues. CDR3 residues: CASSPSRQGVYGEQYF. DNA for the CDR3: TGTGCCAGCAGCCCTTCCCGCCAGGGGGTATATGGGGAGCAGTACTTC.